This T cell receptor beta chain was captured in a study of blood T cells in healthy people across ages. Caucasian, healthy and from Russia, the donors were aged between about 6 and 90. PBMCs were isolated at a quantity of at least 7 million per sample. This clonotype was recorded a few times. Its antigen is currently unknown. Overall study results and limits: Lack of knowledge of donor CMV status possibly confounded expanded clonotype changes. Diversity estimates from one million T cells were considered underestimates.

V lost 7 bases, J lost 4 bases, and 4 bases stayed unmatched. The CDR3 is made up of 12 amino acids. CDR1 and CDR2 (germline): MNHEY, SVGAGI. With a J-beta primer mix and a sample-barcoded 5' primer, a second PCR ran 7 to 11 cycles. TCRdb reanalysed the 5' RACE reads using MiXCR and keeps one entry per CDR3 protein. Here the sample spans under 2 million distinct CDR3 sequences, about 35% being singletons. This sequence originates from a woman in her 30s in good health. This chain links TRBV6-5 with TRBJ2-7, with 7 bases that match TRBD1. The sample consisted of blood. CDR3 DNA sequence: TGTGCCAGCAAGGGCAGGGGGTACGAGCAGTACTTC. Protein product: CASKGRGYEQYF.